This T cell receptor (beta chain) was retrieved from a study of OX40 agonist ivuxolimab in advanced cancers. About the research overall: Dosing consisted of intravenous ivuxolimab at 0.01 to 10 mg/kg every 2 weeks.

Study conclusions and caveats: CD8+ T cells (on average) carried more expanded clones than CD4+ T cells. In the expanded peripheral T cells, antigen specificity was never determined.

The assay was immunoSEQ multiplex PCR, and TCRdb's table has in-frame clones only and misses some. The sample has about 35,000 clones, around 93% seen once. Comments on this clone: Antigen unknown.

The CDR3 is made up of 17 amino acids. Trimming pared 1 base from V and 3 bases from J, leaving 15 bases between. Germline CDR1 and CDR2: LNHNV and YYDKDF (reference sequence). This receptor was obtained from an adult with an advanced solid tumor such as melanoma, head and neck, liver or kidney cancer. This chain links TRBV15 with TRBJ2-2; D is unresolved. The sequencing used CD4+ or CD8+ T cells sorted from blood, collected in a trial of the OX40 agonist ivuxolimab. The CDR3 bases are TGTGCCACCAGCAGAGGGGTATCGGAACAGTACACCGGGGAGCTGTTTTTT. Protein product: CATSRGVSEQYTGELFF. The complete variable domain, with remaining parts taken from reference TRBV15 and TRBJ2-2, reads DAMVIQNPRYQVTQFGKPVTLSCSQTLNHNVMYWYQQKSSQAPKLLFHYYDKDFNNEADTPDNFQSRRPNTSFCFLDIRSPGLGDTAMYLCATSRGVSEQYTGELFFGEGSRLTVL.